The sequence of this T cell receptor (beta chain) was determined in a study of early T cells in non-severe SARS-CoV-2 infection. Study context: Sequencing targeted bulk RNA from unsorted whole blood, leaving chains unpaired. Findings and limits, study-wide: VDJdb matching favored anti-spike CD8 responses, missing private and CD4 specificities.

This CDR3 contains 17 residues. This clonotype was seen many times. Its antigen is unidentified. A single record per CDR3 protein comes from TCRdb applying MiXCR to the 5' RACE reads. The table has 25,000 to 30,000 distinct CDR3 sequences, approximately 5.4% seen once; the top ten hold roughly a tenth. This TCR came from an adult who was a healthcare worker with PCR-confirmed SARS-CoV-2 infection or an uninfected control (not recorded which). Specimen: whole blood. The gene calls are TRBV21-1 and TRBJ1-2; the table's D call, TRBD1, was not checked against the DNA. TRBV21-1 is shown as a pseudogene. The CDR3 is CASSKEGSRQLSYGYTF. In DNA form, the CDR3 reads TGTGCCAGCAGCAAAGAGGGGAGCAGGCAATTATCCTATGGCTACACCTTC.